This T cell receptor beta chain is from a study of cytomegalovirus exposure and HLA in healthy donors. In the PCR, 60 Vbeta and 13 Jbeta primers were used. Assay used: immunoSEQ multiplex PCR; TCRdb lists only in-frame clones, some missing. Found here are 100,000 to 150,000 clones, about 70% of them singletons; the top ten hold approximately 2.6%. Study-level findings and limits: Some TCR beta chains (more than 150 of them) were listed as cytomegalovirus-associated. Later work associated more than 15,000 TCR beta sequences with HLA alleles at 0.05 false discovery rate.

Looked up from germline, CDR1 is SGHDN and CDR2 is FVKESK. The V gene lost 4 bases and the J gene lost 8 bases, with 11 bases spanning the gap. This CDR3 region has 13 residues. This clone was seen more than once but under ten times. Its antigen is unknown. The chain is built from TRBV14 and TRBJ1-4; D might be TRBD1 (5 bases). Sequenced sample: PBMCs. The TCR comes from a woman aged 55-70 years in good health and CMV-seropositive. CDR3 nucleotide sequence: TGTGCCAGCAGCCCCAGACAGAAGGAAAAACTGTTTTTT. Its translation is CASSPRQKEKLFF.